The 30 T cell receptor beta chains below were found in one sample sequenced in a study of regulatory T cells in long-lasting Graves disease. Library construction for TCR beta used iRepertoire HTBI primers and Arm-PCR of CDR3 regions. One entry per CDR3 protein results from TCRdb running MiXCR on the multiplex PCR reads. The data hold over 500,000 distinct CDR3 sequences, with 16% observed a single time. Time point defined: newly diagnosed GD, antithyroid drugs for less than 3 months. Extracted PBMC RNA gave rise to the TCR library. These records were also assigned to another study, of T cells in Graves' hyperthyroidism and ophthalmopathy.

The sequences come from peripheral blood mononuclear cells (PBMCs), collected at new diagnosis, from a patient treated with antithyroid drugs. Source of these receptors: a woman aged 30 to 39 with Graves disease.

This clonotype came up many times. CDR3 in amino acids: CASSFDRANEQFF. Written as DNA, the CDR3 is TGTGCCAGCAGCTTTGACAGGGCGAATGAGCAGTTCTTC. This chain connects TRBV7-3 to TRBJ2-1; 7 positions agree with TRBD1. The CDR3 has 13 residues. With V trimmed by 3 bases and J by 7 bases, 3 bases remained unmatched. Germline V gene lookup returns CDR1 SGHTA and CDR2 FQGTGA. Full variable domain (missing parts from reference TRBV7-3 and TRBJ2-1): GAGVSQTPSNKVTEKGKYVELRCDPISGHTALYWYRQSLGQGPEFLIYFQGTGAADDSGLPNDRFFAVRPEGSVSTLKIQRTERGDSAVYLCASSFDRANEQFFGPGTRLTVL.

This clonotype was counted only a few times. This sequence joins TRBV19 and TRBJ2-7, with D possibly matching TRBD2 (6 bases). Trimming removed 8 bases at V and 3 bases at J, with 29 bases between. The germline CDR1 and CDR2 sequences are LNHDA and SQIVND (reference sequence). The length of the CDR3 is 18 residues. CDR3 sequence reads: CASQMGPGDRGRHYEQYF. DNA of the CDR3: TGTGCCAGTCAGATGGGCCCGGGGGACCGCGGACGACACTACGAGCAGTACTTC.

Ten or more counts support this clonotype. The chain links TRBV3-1 to TRBJ1-2, with D tentatively TRBD1 (5 bases). The CDR3 has 12 residues. The ends were cut back, 4 bases at V and 7 bases at J, with 10 bases in the middle. Germline loops: CDR1 LGHDT, CDR2 YNNKEL (reference sequence). CDR3 sequence (DNA): TGTGCCAGCAGCCGGGGGGGTGCTGGCTACACCTTC. This sequence encodes CASSRGGAGYTF.

In this sample, this clonotype turned up once. A read error is the likely source, as a far larger clone sits one nucleotide away. V is TRBV7-2 and J is TRBJ2-1; 7 bases map to TRBD1. Germline V gene lookup returns CDR1 SGHTA and CDR2 FQGNSA. This CDR3 is 16 amino acids long. CDR3 bases: TGTGCCAGCGGCTTACCGGTACAGGGGTCCTACAATGAGCAGTTCTTC. Its translation is CASGLPVQGSYNEQFF.

This clonotype showed up many times. V and J are TRBV28 and TRBJ2-7; TRBD1 might be the D (6 bases). V was trimmed by 5 bases and J by 2 bases, leaving 16 bases between them. The CDR3 runs to 15 residues. Germline V CDR1 and CDR2: MDHEN, SYDVKM. Written as DNA, the CDR3 is TGTGCCAGCAGTCTGCAGGGGACCGGGGCCTACGAGCAGTACTTC. It is translated as CASSLQGTGAYEQYF.

Worth noting for this clonotype: This probably arose from a read error, given a far larger clone one base away. J is TRBJ2-5 and V is TRBV6-6, with D unclear. The germline V gene encodes CDR1 MNHNY and CDR2 SVGAGI (reference sequence). This CDR3 region has 16 residues. The CDR3 loop is CASSYSFRAIDETRYF. The CDR3 nucleotides are TGTGCCAGCAGTTACTCGTTTAGGGCCATAGACGAGACCCGGTACTTC.

This clonotype was found many times. This rearrangement joins TRBV11-1 to TRBJ2-1; D is unresolved. Germline V gene data show CDR1 as SGHAT and CDR2 as FQDESV (reference sequence). V lost 6 bases to trimming and J lost 8 bases, with 11 bases between them. The CDR3 runs to 12 residues. The CDR3: CASSWTGDEQFF. The DNA of the CDR3 is TGTGCCAGCAGTTGGACGGGCGATGAGCAGTTCTTC.

The chain employs TRBV29-1 and TRBJ2-3, with 9 bases matching TRBD2. J was trimmed by 4 bases and V by 7 bases; bases with no gene match: 12. The germline V gene has CDR1 SQVTM and CDR2 ANQGSEA. The CDR3 is made up of 15 amino acids. CDR3 in DNA: TGCAGCGCCACCTTTAGGGGACTAGCCGCAGATACGCAGTATTTT. This translates into CSATFRGLAADTQYF.

The chain is built from TRBV27 and TRBJ2-7; TRBD1 matches at 9 bases. CDR1 MNHEY and CDR2 SMNVEV come from the germline V gene (reference sequence). This CDR3 has 15 residues. The V and J ends lost 6 bases and 2 bases, in that order; junction bases with no gene match: 8. The CDR3 spells CASRSAGTGTYEQYF. Written as DNA, the CDR3 is TGTGCCAGCAGAAGCGCCGGGACAGGGACCTACGAGCAGTACTTC.

Points on this clonotype: A much more abundant neighbour one base away suggests this may be a read error. V gene TRBV13 combines with J gene TRBJ2-7; TRBD2 agrees at 8 bases. The CDR3 loop spans 14 amino acids. J was trimmed by 7 bases and V by 6 bases; bases with no gene match: 11. Germline CDR1 and CDR2: PRHDT and FYEKMQ (reference sequence). The CDR3 protein is CASRRAGGPWEQYF. CDR3 in DNA: TGTGCCAGCAGAAGGGCGGGAGGCCCCTGGGAGCAGTACTTC.

This clonotype was seen many times. The genes are TRBV3-1 and TRBJ2-2; D call uncertain. V shed 2 bases and J shed 7 bases, with 2 bases lying between them. Germline CDR1 is LGHDT and CDR2 is YNNKEL (reference sequence). The CDR3 is 11 residues long. CDR3 sequence (DNA): TGTGCCAGCAGCCAAATCGGGGAGCTGTTTTTT. Protein product: CASSQIGELFF.

V and J are TRBV10-1 and TRBJ1-4, with D possibly being TRBD1 (6 bases). Germline lookup yields CDR1 WNHNN and CDR2 SYGVQD (reference sequence). The V gene lost 6 bases and the J gene lost 4 bases, with 9 bases spanning the gap. The length of the CDR3 is 13 residues. CDR3 sequence: CASSPGHNEKLFF. The CDR3 DNA follows: TGCGCCAGCAGCCCGGGACATAATGAAAAACTGTTTTTT.

This clonotype came up many times. The chain couples TRBV27 to TRBJ2-1; tentatively, D is TRBD1 or TRBD2 (6 bases each). The V and J ends lost 8 bases and 1 base respectively, with 15 bases between them. This CDR3 has 15 amino acids. Germline V gene lookup returns CDR1 MNHEY and CDR2 SMNVEV (reference sequence). Written as DNA, the CDR3 is TGTGCCAGCGGCCGGAGGGGGATTTCCTACAATGAGCAGTTCTTC. Encoded protein: CASGRRGISYNEQFF.

The genes are TRBV5-1 and TRBJ1-5; 12 nucleotides align to TRBD1. CDR1 SGHRS and CDR2 YFSETQ come from the germline V gene. V gave up 2 bases and J gave up 6 bases; unmatched junction bases: 6. There are 16 residues in the CDR3. The DNA of the CDR3 is TGCGCCAGCAGCTTAGCCGGGACAGGGGGCGGTCAGCCCCAGCATTTT. Residues: CASSLAGTGGGQPQHF.

Many counts were recorded for this clonotype. The V gene is TRBV6-1, the J gene TRBJ2-7; the D is unclear. Germline V gene data show CDR1 as MNHNS and CDR2 as SASEGT. The V end was cut by 7 bases, the J end by 6 bases, with 4 bases between. The CDR3 spans 9 residues. The CDR3 DNA reads as TGTGCCAGCAAAGGCGAGCAGTACTTC. Translation: CASKGEQYF.

V gene TRBV7-9 combines with J gene TRBJ1-1; 8 bases are shared with TRBD1. V lost 4 bases to trimming and J lost 5 bases; unmatched junction nucleotides: 15. Germline V gene data show CDR1 as SEHNR and CDR2 as FQNEAQ (reference sequence). This CDR3 has 17 amino acids. The CDR3 loop is CASSSPMTGVVRTEAFF. The CDR3 DNA follows: TGTGCCAGCAGCTCCCCGATGACAGGGGTCGTTCGGACTGAAGCTTTCTTT.

The chain joins TRBV29-1 to TRBJ2-1; TRBD2 is a possible D gene (6 bases). V was clipped by 0 bases and J by 12 bases, with 12 bases between them. CDR1 is SQVTM, CDR2 ANQGSEA, per germline. The CDR3 is made up of 12 amino acids. This chain's CDR3 is CSVEDRRGAQFF. DNA for the CDR3: TGCAGCGTTGAAGATCGGCGCGGGGCGCAGTTCTTC.

The V gene is TRBV9, the J gene TRBJ1-3; D is uncertain. Germline assignment: CDR1 SGDLS and CDR2 YYNGEE. The V end lost 6 bases, the J end lost 0 bases, and 16 bases lay between the germline ends. CDR3 length equals 16 residues. The CDR3 here is CASTMDGRNSGNTIYF. The CDR3 region has the DNA TGTGCCAGCACCATGGACGGACGGAACTCTGGAAACACCATATATTTT.

CDR3 coding DNA: TGCAGCGTTTACCAGGGACGCCCTAGGGATGAGCAGTTCTTC. Encoded protein: CSVYQGRPRDEQFF. The chain employs TRBV29-1 and TRBJ2-1; TRBD1 or TRBD2 may be the D gene (5 bases each). Germline CDR1 reads SQVTM; CDR2 reads ANQGSEA. The CDR3 runs to 14 residues. The V end was cut by 5 bases, the J end by 8 bases, with 19 bases between.

This clonotype was recorded at least ten times. The CDR3 here is CASSLGGSAYEQYF. The DNA of the CDR3 is TGTGCCAGCAGCTTAGGCGGGAGCGCCTACGAGCAGTACTTC. This chain joins TRBV7-3 and TRBJ2-7; 7 nucleotides align to TRBD2. This CDR3 has 14 residues. J lost 2 bases, V lost 2 bases, and 3 bases had no gene match. Per germline, CDR1 SGHTA and CDR2 FQGTGA.

The V gene is TRBV6-1, the J gene TRBJ2-1; no firm D call. V was pared by 3 bases and J by 6 bases, with 3 bases between. Germline V gene sequence: CDR1 MNHNS, CDR2 SASEGT. The CDR3 covers 11 residues. In DNA form, the CDR3 reads TGTGCCAGCAGTGATTTCAATGAGCAGTTCTTC. This codes for CASSDFNEQFF.

This clonotype was seen ten or more times. This rearrangement joins TRBV27 to TRBJ2-3; TRBD2 matches at 9 bases. Germline CDR1 is MNHEY and CDR2 is SMNVEV (reference sequence). The CDR3 totals 14 residues. V shed 8 bases, J shed 3 bases, and the junction held 6 bases outside the gene matches. CDR3 region: CASGAREGTDTQYF. For the CDR3, the DNA is TGTGCCAGCGGTGCGCGGGAGGGAACAGATACGCAGTATTTT.

To note about this clonotype: The germline gene is not matched at one end of the junction; a read error may be the cause. This chain uses TRBV10-3 with TRBJ1-4, with D unclear. Germline lookup yields CDR1 ENHRY and CDR2 SYGVKD. CDR3 size: 14 residues. The CDR3 spells CATSVLGGNEKLFF. The CDR3 DNA reads as TGTGCCACCAGTGTTTTAGGTGGGAATGAAAAACTGTTTTTT.

This clonotype was detected only a few times. This chain connects TRBV5-6 to TRBJ1-5; D remains ambiguous. Trimming removed 5 bases from V and 0 bases from J, with 12 bases in between. The CDR3 has 15 residues. CDR1 and CDR2 (germline): SGHDT, YYEEEE. In DNA, the CDR3 is TGTGCCAGCAGTTTGCAAGGAAATAGCAATCAGCCCCAGCATTTT. Its protein product is CASSLQGNSNQPQHF.

This clonotype was picked up a small number of times. CDR3 region: CASGGSGANTGELFF. In DNA, the CDR3 is TGTGCCAGCGGGGGGTCGGGGGCGAACACCGGGGAGCTGTTTTTT. This chain uses TRBV12-3 or TRBV12-4 with TRBJ2-2; D is possibly TRBD2 (6 bases). This CDR3 is 15 amino acids long. Trimming removed 8 bases from V and 0 bases from J, with 13 bases in between.

This clonotype was observed a handful of times. The chain carries TRBV7-3 and TRBJ2-2; 9 nucleotides match TRBD1. CDR3 length: 16 residues. The germline gives CDR1 SGHTA, CDR2 FQGTGA. The V gene end was trimmed by 4 bases and the J gene end by 4 bases; junction bases not matched to a gene: 7. The CDR3 nucleotides read TGTGCCAGCAGCTCCACCGGGACAGGGAGCACCGGGGAGCTGTTTTTT. It encodes CASSSTGTGSTGELFF.

This clonotype was seen more than once but under ten times. The rearrangement links TRBV20-1 to TRBJ2-7; D unresolved. The CDR3 runs 14 residues. Germline V gene data show CDR1 as DFQATT and CDR2 as SNEGSKA (reference sequence). Trimming pared 6 bases from V and 4 bases from J, leaving 19 bases between. The CDR3 sequence is CSANKQEKFYEQYF. The CDR3 bases are TGCAGTGCAAACAAACAAGAGAAATTTTACGAGCAGTACTTC.

The V and J genes are TRBV7-9 and TRBJ1-1, with D possibly being TRBD1 (6 bases). CDR3 size: 16 residues. Germline CDR1 SEHNR, CDR2 FQNEAQ (reference sequence). Trimming took off 1 base at V and 4 bases at J, with 16 bases between the two ends. The CDR3 spells CASSLETGAVGTEAFF. The CDR3 DNA follows: TGTGCCAGCAGCTTAGAAACGGGGGCGGTCGGCACTGAAGCTTTCTTT.

This clonotype has at least ten counts. The CDR3 bases are TGCAGTGCTAGACCTAACCTCGTCATGAACACTGAAGCTTTCTTT. Its protein is CSARPNLVMNTEAFF. The V call is TRBV20-1, the J call TRBJ1-1; the D is unclear. Deletions cut 2 bases from V and 0 bases from J, with 13 bases between. This CDR3 is built from 15 residues. Germline V CDR1 and CDR2: DFQATT, SNEGSKA (reference sequence).

This clonotype was counted many times. The CDR3 DNA follows: TGTGCCAGCAGCTTGGCGGGAACATTATCCACTGAAGCTTTCTTT. This encodes CASSLAGTLSTEAFF. The chain combines TRBV5-5 with TRBJ1-1; D remains ambiguous. The CDR3 contains 15 residues. Trimming stripped 0 bases from V and 4 bases from J, with 13 bases between. Germline V gene data show CDR1 as SGHKS and CDR2 as YYEKEE (reference sequence). Filled out from reference TRBV5-5 and TRBJ1-1, the complete variable domain reads DAGVTQSPTHLIKTRGQQVTLRCSPISGHKSVSWYQQVLGQGPQFIFQYYEKEERGRGNFPDRFSARQFPNYSSELNVNALLLGDSALYLCASSLAGTLSTEAFFGQGTRLTVV.